The next 5 T cell receptor beta chains were all read from a single sample in a study of blood T cell repertoires in COVID-19. The data were produced by immunoSEQ multiplex PCR, yet TCRdb's version contains in-frame clones alone and is incomplete. In the table there are 51,000 or so clones, 70% to 90% of which are singletons. What was sequenced was peripheral blood. These receptors all stem from an elderly man with acute or convalescent COVID-19.

The V call is TRBV28, the J call TRBJ1-6; D call uncertain. This CDR3 region has 17 residues. CDR1 is MDHEN and CDR2 is SYDVKM in the germline V gene. Trimming removed 8 bases from V and 1 base from J, with 18 bases in between. CDR3 sequence: CASRSRRGSSYNSPLHF. The CDR3 DNA reads TGTGCCAGCCGCTCCCGGCGAGGGAGTTCCTATAATTCACCCCTCCACTTT.

The chain is built from TRBV7-9 and TRBJ2-5; 7 bases match TRBD1. This CDR3 has 17 amino acids. CDR1 is SEHNR, CDR2 FQNEAQ, per germline (reference sequence). With 5 bases clipped from V and 1 base from J, the junction kept 13 bases outside the gene matches. The CDR3 spells CASSPSLTGYPQETQYF. In nucleotides, the CDR3 is TGTGCCAGCAGCCCCTCCTTGACAGGGTATCCCCAAGAGACCCAGTACTTC.

The genes are TRBV7-9 and TRBJ1-2; the D is unclear. The V and J ends lost 4 bases and 2 bases respectively, with 5 bases between them. CDR1 is SEHNR, CDR2 FQNEAQ, per germline (reference sequence). CDR3 length: 12 amino acids. Written as DNA, the CDR3 is TGTGCCAGCAGCTATAGAAACTATGGCTACACCTTC. Translation gives CASSYRNYGYTF.

The chain combines TRBV6-2 or TRBV6-3 with TRBJ2-3; the match to TRBD1 covers 10 bases. Germline V gives CDR1 MNHEY, CDR2 SVGEGT. J gave up 2 bases and V 2 bases, and 1 base lay outside the gene matches. The CDR3 consists of 15 residues. The CDR3 DNA reads as TGTGCCAGCAGTTACGGGACAGGGGCCACAGATACGCAGTATTTT. Its protein is CASSYGTGATDTQYF.

The chain has TRBV5-1 and TRBJ2-7, with TRBD1 matching 8 bases. The germline gives CDR1 SGHRS, CDR2 YFSETQ. This CDR3 comprises 13 residues. After removal of 7 bases from V and 6 bases from J, the junction contained 9 bases not matched to a gene. CDR3 sequence: CASGGQGQSEQYF. The CDR3, as DNA: TGCGCCAGCGGAGGACAGGGACAATCCGAGCAGTACTTC.